This T cell receptor beta chain stems from a study of T cells expressing NK-cell markers. Study-level information: It was sorted CD3+CD56+NKG2C+, CD3+CD56+NKG2C- and CD3+CD56-NKG2C+ T cells that supplied the TCR beta repertoires. Findings of the study overall: Where a handful of donors were concerned, these clonotypes also led the CD3+CD56-NKG2C+ fraction.

The CDR3 covers 13 residues. CDR1 SGHTA and CDR2 FQGNSA come from the germline V gene. TCRdb reprocessed the 5' RACE reads; each CDR3 protein has one entry and no DNA is given. The data show under 500,000 distinct CDR3 sequences, and the top ten clones hold 6% to 8%. A note on this clonotype: Its antigen is currently unknown.

The sequenced sample consisted of blood T cells: a sorted CD56 or NKG2C T cell subset, CD4+ or CD8+ T cells, or bulk PBMC T cells (not recorded which). The sequence was obtained from a woman aged 18 to 75 in good health. The chain has TRBV7-2 and TRBJ2-3. CDR3 protein: CASSPFSADTQYF.